The next 3 T cell receptor beta chains were all read from a single sample in a study of naive and memory T cell subsets. The library had UMIs added by 3' ligation of an oligonucleotide to TCR cDNA. Ligated cDNA underwent four rounds of PCR with nested alpha and beta constant region primers and SP2. TCRdb ran MiXCR on the 5' RACE reads and lists one entry per CDR3 protein. The sample lists tens of thousands of distinct CDR3 sequences; 7% to 8% were seen once. The receptors were gathered from a female donor in good health.

V is TRBV9 and J is TRBJ2-6; 9 bases align to TRBD2. The germline V gene encodes CDR1 SGDLS and CDR2 YYNGEE. This CDR3 contains 19 residues. V lost 6 bases, J lost 0 bases, and 13 bases stayed unmatched. The CDR3: CASTASQRGVISGANVLTF. As DNA, the CDR3 is TGTGCCAGCACCGCCTCCCAGCGGGGGGTTATCTCTGGGGCCAACGTCCTGACTTTC.

This clonotype occurred a few times. The final CDR3 position lacks the conserved phenylalanine or tryptophan, pointing to a likely read error. This chain links TRBV28 with TRBJ2-7; the match to TRBD1 covers 7 bases. V trimming: 4 bases; J trimming: 2 bases; junction bases outside the gene matches: 5. CDR3 length: 14 residues. Germline lookup yields CDR1 MDHEN and CDR2 SYDVKM. CDR3 bases: TGTGCCAGCAGTTCTGCGACAGGGCCCTACGAGCAGTACTCC. It specifies CASSSATGPYEQYS.

This clonotype turned up a few times. The chain uses TRBV5-4 and TRBJ1-1; D might be TRBD1 (5 bases). The CDR3 has 14 residues. The V end lost 10 bases, the J end lost 11 bases, and 27 bases lay between the germline ends. Germline V gene lookup returns CDR1 SGHNT and CDR2 YYREEE (reference sequence). For the CDR3, the DNA is TGTGCCGGGGCTATGAAGGAACGGCCCCAAGTGGCTTTCTTT. It is translated as CAGAMKERPQVAFF.